The source of this T cell receptor (beta chain) is a study of T cells after posttransplantation cyclophosphamide. Study conclusions and caveats: TRB overlap between skin or GI tissue T cells and blood was limited. Recipient CMV seropositivity and CMV reactivation strongly tracked TRB clonality. Donor-recipient repertoire similarity was low at 1-2 months, rising over year one.

Cyclophosphamide on days +3 and +4 followed busulfan-fludarabine conditioning and a marrow graft. Libraries were prepared by immunoSEQ multiplex PCR; TCRdb keeps only in-frame clonotypes and omits some of them. The repertoire consists of about 22,000 clones, with approximately 87% occurring once and the leading ten covering about 12%. V lost 5 bases to trimming and J lost 4 bases; unmatched junction nucleotides: 15. CDR1 and CDR2 (germline): MNHEY, SMNVEV (reference sequence). The length of the CDR3 is 17 residues. In the case of this clone: Antigen specificity is unknown.

V gene TRBV27 combines with J gene TRBJ2-5; TRBD1 agrees at 8 bases. The receptor was derived from a female patient in her thirties or forties who received an allogeneic stem cell transplant from an unrelated donor, was CMV-positive, and had no GVHD. Some T cells may trace back to the graft donor. Specimen: PBMCs, collected after allogeneic stem cell transplant with posttransplant cyclophosphamide. The CDR3, as DNA: TGTGCCAGCAGTGGGGGAGACAGGGGTCGTACTAGAGAGACCCAGTACTTC. Its protein product is CASSGGDRGRTRETQYF.